This T cell receptor (beta chain) was observed in a study of T-cell reconstitution after alpha-beta-depleted transplantation in children. This CDR3 is 17 amino acids long. Germline V CDR1 and CDR2: SGHNT, YYREEE (reference sequence). V dropped 4 bases and J dropped 8 bases, with 27 bases sitting between them. For TCRbeta, the library was prepared with unique molecular identifiers. Each CDR3 protein is one row after TCRdb ran MiXCR on the PCR reads. The sample includes about 540,000 distinct CDR3 sequences, around 17% of them seen just once. Source: PBMCs from the stem cell graft donor, taken from the stem cell graft. This sequence originates from a human donor who donated a stem cell graft to a child with acute lymphoblastic leukemia. The V call is TRBV5-4, the J call TRBJ1-2; D remains ambiguous. This CDR3 is CASSRNPSDGGLRGYTF. The CDR3 bases are TGTGCCAGCAGCCGAAACCCTTCCGACGGAGGGCTCCGAGGCTACACCTTC.